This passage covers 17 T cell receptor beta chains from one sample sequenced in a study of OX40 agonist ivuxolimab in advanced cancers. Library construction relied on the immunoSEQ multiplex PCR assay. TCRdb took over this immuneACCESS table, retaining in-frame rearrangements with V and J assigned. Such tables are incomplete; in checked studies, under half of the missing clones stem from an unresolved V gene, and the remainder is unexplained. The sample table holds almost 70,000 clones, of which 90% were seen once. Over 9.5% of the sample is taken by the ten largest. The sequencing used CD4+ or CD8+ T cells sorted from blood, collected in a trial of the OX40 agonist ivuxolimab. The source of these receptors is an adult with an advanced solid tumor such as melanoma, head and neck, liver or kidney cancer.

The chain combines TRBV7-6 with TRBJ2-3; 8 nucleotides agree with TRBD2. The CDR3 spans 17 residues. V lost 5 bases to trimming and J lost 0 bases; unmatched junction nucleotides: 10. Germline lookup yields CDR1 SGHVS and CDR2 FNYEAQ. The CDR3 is CASSPRGGGGSTDTQYF. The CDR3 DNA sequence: TGTGCCAGCAGCCCCCGGGGGGGTGGGGGTAGCACAGATACGCAGTATTTT.

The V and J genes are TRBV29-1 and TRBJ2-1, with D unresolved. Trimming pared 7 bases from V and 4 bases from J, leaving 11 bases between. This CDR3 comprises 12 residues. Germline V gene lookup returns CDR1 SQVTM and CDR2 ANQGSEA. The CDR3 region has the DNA TGCAGCGCCTCCTCTCTTTACAATGAGCAGTTCTTC. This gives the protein CSASSLYNEQFF.

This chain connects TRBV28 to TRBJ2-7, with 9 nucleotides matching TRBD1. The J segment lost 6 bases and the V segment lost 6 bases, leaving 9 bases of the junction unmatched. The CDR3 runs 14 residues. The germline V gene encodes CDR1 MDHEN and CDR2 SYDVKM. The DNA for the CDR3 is TGTGCCAGCAGACCCGGGACAGGGTCTGTCGAGCAGTACTTC. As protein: CASRPGTGSVEQYF.

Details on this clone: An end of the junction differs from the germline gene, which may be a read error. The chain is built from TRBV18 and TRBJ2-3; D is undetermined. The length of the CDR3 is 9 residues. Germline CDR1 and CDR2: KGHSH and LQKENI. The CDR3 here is CASSPGHYF. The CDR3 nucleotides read TGTGCCAGCTCACCGGGCCACTACTTT.

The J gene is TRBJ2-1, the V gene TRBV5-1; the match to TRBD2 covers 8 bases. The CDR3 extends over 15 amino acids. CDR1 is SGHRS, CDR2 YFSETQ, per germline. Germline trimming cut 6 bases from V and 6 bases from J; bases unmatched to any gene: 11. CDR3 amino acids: CASTSGGLAGNEQFF. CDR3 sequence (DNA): TGCGCCAGCACCTCTGGTGGCCTAGCGGGCAATGAGCAGTTCTTC. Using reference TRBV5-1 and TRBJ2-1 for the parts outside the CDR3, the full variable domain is KAGVTQTPRYLIKTRGQQVTLSCSPISGHRSVSWYQQTPGQGLQFLFEYFSETQRNKGNFPGRFSGRQFSNSRSEMNVSTLELGDSALYLCASTSGGLAGNEQFFGPGTRLTVL.

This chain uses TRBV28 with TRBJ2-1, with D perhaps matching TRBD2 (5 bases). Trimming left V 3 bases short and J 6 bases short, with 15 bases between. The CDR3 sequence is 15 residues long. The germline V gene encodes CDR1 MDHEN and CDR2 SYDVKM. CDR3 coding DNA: TGTGCCAGCAGTTTTACGGGGAACAACCTCAATGAGCAGTTCTTC. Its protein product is CASSFTGNNLNEQFF.

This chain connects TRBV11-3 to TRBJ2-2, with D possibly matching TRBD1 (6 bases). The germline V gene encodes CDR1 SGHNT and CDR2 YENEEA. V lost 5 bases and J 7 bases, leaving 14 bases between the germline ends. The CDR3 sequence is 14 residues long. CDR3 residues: CASSKQIRGGELFF. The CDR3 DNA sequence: TGTGCCAGCAGCAAACAGATCAGGGGCGGGGAGCTGTTTTTT.

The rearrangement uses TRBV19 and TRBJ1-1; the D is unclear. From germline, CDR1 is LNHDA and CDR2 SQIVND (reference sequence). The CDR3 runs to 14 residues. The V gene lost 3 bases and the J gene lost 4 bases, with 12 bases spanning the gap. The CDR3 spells CASSMTSRRTEAFF. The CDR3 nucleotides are TGTGCCAGTAGTATGACATCCAGGCGCACTGAAGCTTTCTTT.

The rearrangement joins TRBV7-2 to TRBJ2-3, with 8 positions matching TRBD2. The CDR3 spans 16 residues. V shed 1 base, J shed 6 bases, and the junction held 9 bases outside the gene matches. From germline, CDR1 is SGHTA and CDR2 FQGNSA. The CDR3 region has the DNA TGTGCCAGCAGCTTAGAATGGGCGGGAGGAAGGGATACGCAGTATTTT. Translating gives CASSLEWAGGRDTQYF.

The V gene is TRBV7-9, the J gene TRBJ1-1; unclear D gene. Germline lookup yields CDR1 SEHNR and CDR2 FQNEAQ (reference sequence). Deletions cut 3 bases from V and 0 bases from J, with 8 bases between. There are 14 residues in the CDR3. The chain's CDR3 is CASSFDILNTEAFF. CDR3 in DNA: TGTGCCAGCAGCTTTGACATCTTGAACACTGAAGCTTTCTTT.

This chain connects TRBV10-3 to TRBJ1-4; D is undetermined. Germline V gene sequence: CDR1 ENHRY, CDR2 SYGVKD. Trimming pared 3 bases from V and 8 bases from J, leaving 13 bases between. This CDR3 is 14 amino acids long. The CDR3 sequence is CAISDGFVGEKLFF. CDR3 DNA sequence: TGTGCCATCAGTGACGGTTTTGTCGGGGAAAAACTGTTTTTT.

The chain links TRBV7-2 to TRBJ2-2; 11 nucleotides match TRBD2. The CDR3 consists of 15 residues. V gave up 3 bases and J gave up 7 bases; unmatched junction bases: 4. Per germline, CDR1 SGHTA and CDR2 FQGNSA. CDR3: CASSFSGRAGGELFF. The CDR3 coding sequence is TGTGCCAGCAGCTTTAGCGGGAGGGCTGGCGGGGAGCTGTTTTTT.

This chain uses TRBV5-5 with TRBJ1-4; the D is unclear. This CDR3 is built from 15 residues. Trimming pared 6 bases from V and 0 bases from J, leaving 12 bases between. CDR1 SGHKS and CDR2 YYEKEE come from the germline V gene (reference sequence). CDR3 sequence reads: CASTPAGTTNEKLFF. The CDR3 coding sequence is TGTGCCAGCACCCCTGCAGGCACAACTAATGAAAAACTGTTTTTT.

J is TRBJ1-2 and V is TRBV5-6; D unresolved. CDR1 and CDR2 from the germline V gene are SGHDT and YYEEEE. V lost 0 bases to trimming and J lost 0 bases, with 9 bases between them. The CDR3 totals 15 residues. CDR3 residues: CASSLVASSNYGYTF. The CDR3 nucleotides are TGTGCCAGCAGCTTGGTTGCCAGTTCTAACTATGGCTACACCTTC. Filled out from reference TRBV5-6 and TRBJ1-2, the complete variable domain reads DAGVTQSPTHLIKTRGQQVTLRCSPKSGHDTVSWYQQALGQGPQFIFQYYEEEERQRGNFPDRFSGHQFPNYSSELNVNALLLGDSALYLCASSLVASSNYGYTFGSGTRLTVV.

The CDR3 here is CASSGVTSGSYNEQFF. The CDR3 DNA is TGTGCCAGCAGTGGGGTCACTAGCGGGAGTTACAATGAGCAGTTCTTC. The chain joins TRBV2 to TRBJ2-1, with 11 positions matching TRBD2. Trimming cost V 4 bases and J 4 bases; bases outside gene matches: 6. The CDR3 covers 16 residues. CDR1 and CDR2 (germline): SNHLY, FYNNEI.

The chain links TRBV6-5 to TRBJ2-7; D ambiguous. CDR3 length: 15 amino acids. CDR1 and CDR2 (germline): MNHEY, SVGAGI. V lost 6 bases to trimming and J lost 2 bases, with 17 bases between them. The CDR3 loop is CASSLGRIPTYEQYF. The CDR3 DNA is TGTGCCAGCAGCCTTGGACGGATACCAACCTACGAGCAGTACTTC.

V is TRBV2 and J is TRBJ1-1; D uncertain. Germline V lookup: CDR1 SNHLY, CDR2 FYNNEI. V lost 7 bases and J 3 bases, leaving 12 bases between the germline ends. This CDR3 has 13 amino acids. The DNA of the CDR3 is TGTGCCAGCACCGTTCTCCCAGACACTGAAGCTTTCTTT. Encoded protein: CASTVLPDTEAFF.